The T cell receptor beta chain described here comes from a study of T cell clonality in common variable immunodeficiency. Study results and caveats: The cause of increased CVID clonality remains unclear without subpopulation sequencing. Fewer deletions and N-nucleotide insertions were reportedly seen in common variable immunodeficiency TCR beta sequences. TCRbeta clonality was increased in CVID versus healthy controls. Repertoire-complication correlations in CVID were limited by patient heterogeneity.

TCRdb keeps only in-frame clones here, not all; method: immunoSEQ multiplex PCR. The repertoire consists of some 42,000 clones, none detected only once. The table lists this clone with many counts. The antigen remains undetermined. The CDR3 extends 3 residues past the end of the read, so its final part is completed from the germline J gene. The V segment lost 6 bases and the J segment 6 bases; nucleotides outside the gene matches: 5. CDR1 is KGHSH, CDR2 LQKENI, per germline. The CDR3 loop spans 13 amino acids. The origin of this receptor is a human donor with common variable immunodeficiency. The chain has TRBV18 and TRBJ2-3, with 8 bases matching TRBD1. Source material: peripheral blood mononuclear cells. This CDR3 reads CASSGQAHDTQYF. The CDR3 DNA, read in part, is TGTGCCAGCTCGGGACAGGCCCATGATACG.